One and the same sample provided the 29 T cell receptor beta chains below, sequenced in a study of cytomegalovirus exposure and HLA in healthy donors. 13 Jbeta primers and 60 Vbeta primers were used for the PCR. The data were produced by immunoSEQ multiplex PCR, yet TCRdb's version contains in-frame clones alone and is incomplete. The table includes about 120,000 clones, roughly 80% detected once. The specimen was PBMCs. These TCRs come from a female donor in good health and CMV-seronegative.

The chain employs TRBV4-2 and TRBJ1-2; D gene unclear. CDR3 size: 16 residues. Germline values: CDR1 LGHNA, CDR2 YNFKEQ. V gave up 0 bases and J gave up 0 bases, with 11 bases separating them. CDR3 nucleotides: TGTGCCAGCAGCCAAGAAAAAAAGGCGGCTAACTATGGCTACACCTTC. Protein sequence: CASSQEKKAANYGYTF.

V usage is TRBV13 and J usage is TRBJ1-2, with 9 bases that match TRBD1. Germline V gives CDR1 PRHDT, CDR2 FYEKMQ (reference sequence). This CDR3 comprises 15 residues. J gave up 6 bases and V 0 bases, and 5 bases lay outside the gene matches. CDR3 region: CASSLGADRGDGYTF. The CDR3 bases are TGTGCCAGCAGCTTAGGCGCGGACAGGGGTGATGGCTACACCTTC.

V gene TRBV6-5 combines with J gene TRBJ2-5, with 10 bases fitting TRBD2. V dropped 3 bases and J dropped 4; count of bases not matched to a gene: 5. The CDR3 sequence is 15 residues long. In germline, CDR1 is MNHEY, CDR2 SVGAGI. CDR3 amino acids: CASSYASGGRETQYF. CDR3 DNA: TGTGCCAGCAGTTATGCTAGCGGGGGACGAGAGACCCAGTACTTC.

This chain joins TRBV25-1 and TRBJ2-7, with 7 bases fitting TRBD1. The germline CDR1 and CDR2 sequences are MGHDK and SYGVNS. The CDR3 is 18 amino acids. V dropped 5 bases and J dropped 2; count of bases not matched to a gene: 18. The CDR3 loop reads CASSPEQGLRFDPYEQYF. Here the CDR3 DNA reads TGTGCCAGCAGTCCGGAACAGGGGCTTCGTTTCGACCCCTACGAGCAGTACTTC.

The CDR3 DNA reads TGCGCCAGCAGCCCTGACGCAGGGTCGGAGACCCAGTACTTC. Protein product: CASSPDAGSETQYF. The chain links TRBV5-1 to TRBJ2-5; perhaps TRBD1 as D (5 bases). V was pared by 4 bases and J by 5 bases, with 15 bases between. This CDR3 comprises 14 residues. Germline CDR1 reads SGHRS; CDR2 reads YFSETQ.

V and J are TRBV9 and TRBJ1-1; TRBD1 matches at 7 bases. The length of the CDR3 is 16 residues. Germline V gene sequence: CDR1 SGDLS, CDR2 YYNGEE. Trimming took 0 bases from V and 0 from J; bases not matched to a gene: 5. CDR3 DNA sequence: TGTGCCAGCAGCGTAGGAGGGGGCTTCATGAACACTGAAGCTTTCTTT. Its translation: CASSVGGGFMNTEAFF.

The rearrangement joins TRBV5-4 to TRBJ2-5; 7 bases align to TRBD1. Germline trimming cut 4 bases from V and 5 bases from J; bases unmatched to any gene: 14. The CDR3 extends over 16 amino acids. Germline lookup yields CDR1 SGHNT and CDR2 YYREEE (reference sequence). The CDR3 DNA is TGTGCCAGCAGCCCCGGGGACAGTACGGGCGGGGAGACCCAGTACTTC. Encoded protein: CASSPGDSTGGETQYF.

This chain links TRBV5-1 with TRBJ1-1, with D unclear. Germline V lookup: CDR1 SGHRS, CDR2 YFSETQ. The V gene lost 0 bases and the J gene lost 5 bases, with 11 bases spanning the gap. The CDR3 covers 14 residues. CDR3 nucleotide sequence: TGCGCCAGCAGCTTGGACGGGTTTCGGACTGAAGCTTTCTTT. Protein sequence: CASSLDGFRTEAFF.

V is TRBV23-1 and J is TRBJ2-5, with TRBD1 matching over 12 bases. TRBV23-1 is an ORF for which the function is uncertain. CDR3 size: 16 residues. V was pared by 2 bases and J by 5 bases, with 6 bases of the junction left unmatched. The CDR3 is CASSQAGTGGRETQYF. DNA of the CDR3: TGCGCCAGCAGTCAAGCCGGGACAGGGGGCAGGGAGACCCAGTACTTC.

The chain carries TRBV29-1 and TRBJ2-6; possible D gene TRBD2, 7 bases. In germline, CDR1 is SQVTM, CDR2 ANQGSEA. Trimming pared 5 bases from V and 0 bases from J, leaving 17 bases between. The CDR3 consists of 17 residues. The CDR3 loop reads CSVRGAPSRSGANVLTF. CDR3 DNA sequence: TGCAGCGTTCGGGGGGCGCCTTCCCGCTCTGGGGCCAACGTCCTGACTTTC.

This clone has just one count. The DNA for the CDR3 is TGTGCCAGCAGACAGGGCCCTCGGGCTTTCTTT. It yields the protein CASRQGPRAFF. The chain is built from TRBV25-1 and TRBJ1-1; D is perhaps TRBD1 (6 bases). Trimming cost V 6 bases and J 11 bases, with 13 bases left between them. Germline V lookup: CDR1 MGHDK, CDR2 SYGVNS. This CDR3 is built from 11 residues.

V usage is TRBV30 and J usage is TRBJ1-2, with 8 bases identical to TRBD1. This CDR3 spans 11 amino acids. CDR1 is GTSNPN, CDR2 SVGIG, per germline (reference sequence). J was trimmed by 14 bases and V by 8 bases; bases with no gene match: 13. The CDR3 nucleotides read TGTGCCGGATACCAGGGGGCCGCCGGGACCTTC. It codes for CAGYQGAAGTF.

The DNA of the CDR3 is TGTGCCAGCTCACCAGCGGGACTAGCGGGGACGGATACGCAGTATTTT. Translating it yields CASSPAGLAGTDTQYF. The rearrangement uses TRBV18 and TRBJ2-3, with TRBD2 matching 13 bases. The CDR3 runs 16 residues. With V trimmed by 2 bases and J by 6 bases, 5 bases remained unmatched. Germline V lookup: CDR1 KGHSH, CDR2 LQKENI. Filled out from reference TRBV18 and TRBJ2-3, the complete variable domain reads NAGVMQNPRHLVRRRGQEARLRCSPMKGHSHVYWYRQLPEEGLKFMVYLQKENIIDESGMPKERFSAEFPKEGPSILRIQQVVRGDSAAYFCASSPAGLAGTDTQYFGPGTRLTVL.

The chain couples TRBV6-5 to TRBJ2-3; TRBD1 is a possible D gene (5 bases). The length of the CDR3 is 16 residues. Trimming cost V 0 bases and J 2 bases, with 12 bases left between them. Germline V CDR1 and CDR2: MNHEY, SVGAGI. The DNA of the CDR3 is TGTGCCAGCAGTTACTCGTTAACAGGAGCCACAGATACGCAGTATTTT. This sequence encodes CASSYSLTGATDTQYF.

The V call is TRBV5-6, the J call TRBJ2-3, with 10 bases fitting TRBD2. CDR1 SGHDT and CDR2 YYEEEE come from the germline V gene. This CDR3 has 18 amino acids. V lost 2 bases and J lost 4; bases outside the gene matches: 13. CDR3 residues: CASSFPSGGLRGADTQYF. As DNA, the CDR3 is TGTGCCAGCAGCTTTCCTAGCGGGGGCCTAAGGGGGGCAGATACGCAGTATTTT.

The V call is TRBV5-5, the J call TRBJ2-4, with TRBD2 as a possible D gene (6 bases). The CDR3 consists of 14 residues. V lost 3 bases to trimming and J lost 9 bases, with 16 bases between them. Germline V gives CDR1 SGHKS, CDR2 YYEKEE (reference sequence). The CDR3 sequence is CASSWGVPGGIQYF. CDR3 coding DNA: TGTGCCAGCAGCTGGGGGGTACCGGGTGGCATTCAGTACTTC.

This chain connects TRBV25-1 to TRBJ1-6; D possibly corresponds to TRBD1 (6 bases). Trimming pared 6 bases from V and 7 bases from J, leaving 13 bases between. The CDR3 is made up of 14 amino acids. Germline loops: CDR1 MGHDK, CDR2 SYGVNS. The CDR3 is CASSGGAKNSPLHF. The CDR3, as DNA: TGTGCCAGCAGCGGGGGGGCGAAGAATTCACCCCTCCACTTT.

The chain couples TRBV5-1 to TRBJ1-2, with a possible D match to TRBD1 (6 bases). Trimming stripped 5 bases from V and 4 bases from J, with 15 bases between. CDR3 size: 14 residues. The germline gives CDR1 SGHRS, CDR2 YFSETQ. CDR3 DNA: TGCGCCAGCAGGACCTTACAGGGTATCTATGGCTACACCTTC. It translates to CASRTLQGIYGYTF.

The chain joins TRBV7-9 to TRBJ1-5; D might be TRBD1 (6 bases). The CDR3 runs 16 residues. Trimming stripped 2 bases from V and 4 bases from J, with 15 bases between. Germline V lookup: CDR1 SEHNR, CDR2 FQNEAQ (reference sequence). CDR3 sequence reads: CASSLSRGRGNQPQHF. Here the CDR3 DNA reads TGTGCCAGCAGCTTATCTCGAGGCAGGGGAAATCAGCCCCAGCATTTT.

With regard to this clone: Germline and junction disagree at one end, which may indicate a read error. J is TRBJ1-2 and V is TRBV7-9; D is unclear. This CDR3 region has 12 residues. Germline V gene lookup returns CDR1 SEHNR and CDR2 FQNEAQ (reference sequence). The CDR3, as DNA: TGTTCCAGCAGCTCGTCACGGTATGGCTACACCTTC. Translation: CSSSSSRYGYTF. Complete variable domain (other parts from reference TRBV7-9 and TRBJ1-2): DTGVSQNPRHKITKRGQNVTFRCDPISEHNRLYWYRQTLGQGPEFLTYFQNEAQLEKSRLLSDRFSAERPKGSFSTLEIQRTEQGDSAMYLCSSSSSRYGYTFGSGTRLTVV.

The chain uses TRBV2 and TRBJ2-7; D is unresolved. Trimming removed 4 bases at V and 6 bases at J, with 7 bases between. Germline V CDR1 and CDR2: SNHLY, FYNNEI. The CDR3 is 11 amino acids. CDR3 in amino acids: CASSVGAEQYF. Written as DNA, the CDR3 is TGTGCCAGCAGTGTGGGCGCCGAGCAGTACTTC.

A word on this clone: A read error may account for a junction end that differs from germline. The rearrangement links TRBV10-1 to TRBJ2-6; D is perhaps TRBD1 (5 bases). This CDR3 has 13 amino acids. Germline CDR1 WNHNN, CDR2 SYGVQD (reference sequence). In DNA, the CDR3 is TGCGCCAGCGGCCGCCGTGGGGCCGACGTCCTGACTTTC. It yields the protein CASGRRGADVLTF.

The chain combines TRBV14 with TRBJ2-7; no firm D call. Germline V lookup: CDR1 SGHDN, CDR2 FVKESK. This CDR3 has 13 residues. V lost 1 base and J lost 12, with 16 bases in between. Here the CDR3 DNA reads TGTGCCAGCAGCCAAGGAGCCCGTCGGGTAGCGTACTTC. Protein product: CASSQGARRVAYF. Full variable domain (outside the CDR3, taken from reference TRBV14 and TRBJ2-7): EAGVTQFPSHSVIEKGQTVTLRCDPISGHDNLYWYRRVMGKEIKFLLHFVKESKQDESGMPNNRFLAERTGGTYSTLKVQPAELEDSGVYFCASSQGARRVAYFGPGTRLTVT.

A single count supports this clone. The chain has TRBV19 and TRBJ2-4, with D unclear. The V end was cut by 3 bases, the J end by 5 bases, with 14 bases between. The length of the CDR3 is 15 residues. Germline CDR1 LNHDA, CDR2 SQIVND (reference sequence). Here the CDR3 DNA reads TGTGCCAGTAGTATTTCGTGGGTTGGAGAAAACATTCAGTACTTC. This encodes CASSISWVGENIQYF.

The chain carries TRBV20-1 and TRBJ2-1; D remains unclear. This CDR3 region has 11 residues. V lost 3 bases, J lost 7 bases, and 7 bases lay in between. Per germline, CDR1 DFQATT and CDR2 SNEGSKA (reference sequence). The CDR3 DNA reads TGCAGTGCTAGCGGGTTGAATGAGCAGTTCTTC. Translation gives CSASGLNEQFF.

The chain carries TRBV10-2 and TRBJ2-3, with TRBD2 matching over 8 bases. This CDR3 contains 15 residues. Per germline, CDR1 WSHSY and CDR2 SAAADI. Trimming at V came to 4 bases and at J to 5 bases, leaving 8 bases not matched to a gene. The CDR3 DNA follows: TGCGCCAGCAGTGTGTCGGGGGGGCCTCGAGATACGCAGTATTTT. Its protein is CASSVSGGPRDTQYF.

This sequence joins TRBV7-2 and TRBJ2-2; D ambiguous. CDR3 length: 15 amino acids. The V end was cut by 2 bases, the J end by 3 bases, with 10 bases between. The germline V gene has CDR1 SGHTA and CDR2 FQGNSA. In DNA form, the CDR3 reads TGTGCCAGCAGCTTAAGTAACAGTTACACCGGGGAGCTGTTTTTT. This translates into CASSLSNSYTGELFF.

This sequence joins TRBV30 and TRBJ2-5; D gene ambiguous. This CDR3 spans 12 amino acids. V shed 0 bases and J shed 4 bases, with 6 bases lying between them. Germline V gene lookup returns CDR1 GTSNPN and CDR2 SVGIG (reference sequence). The CDR3 DNA reads TGTGCCTGGAGTGTATCTATAGAGACCCAGTACTTC. It codes for CAWSVSIETQYF.

The chain employs TRBV28 and TRBJ2-3, with TRBD2 identical over 9 bases. There are 12 residues in the CDR3. The V gene end was trimmed by 9 bases and the J gene end by 11 bases; junction bases not matched to a gene: 9. Germline V gene sequence: CDR1 MDHEN, CDR2 SYDVKM. The CDR3 sequence: CASTKAGGGQYF. The CDR3 DNA follows: TGTGCCAGTACTAAAGCGGGGGGTGGGCAGTATTTT.